This record covers a single TCR beta chain. The table came from immunoSEQ multiplex PCR; TCRdb's copy has only in-frame clones and leaves some out. Among 560,000 or so clones listed, roughly 96% were seen once. CD8 cells regarded as naive lacked CD45RO, were positively chosen for CCR7, and omitted terminally differentiated effector memory CD45RA+ cells. Adult Caucasians living in Nashville, Tennessee made up all of the donors. The sample originates from a study of shared clonotypes between healthy human individuals. Study in general: The people who gave samples were a couple of women and three men aged 18 to 49.

This clonotype was obtained from a woman aged 25-40 years in good health. Material: naive CD8+ T cells sorted from blood.

The CDR3: CASSIRGVNTEAFF. The CDR3 DNA sequence: TGTGCCAGTAGTATCCGAGGGGTGAACACTGAAGCTTTCTTT. The genes are TRBV19 and TRBJ1-1, with D perhaps TRBD1 (5 bases). Deletions cut 3 bases from V and 0 bases from J, with 8 bases between. This CDR3 is 14 amino acids long. Germline CDR1 and CDR2: LNHDA and SQIVND (reference sequence).